This TCR beta chain came from a study of blood T cell repertoires in COVID-19. Original processing notes: Reference gene primers were amplified, and this amplification served to estimate nucleated cell counts. The assay was immunoSEQ multiplex PCR, and TCRdb's table has in-frame clones only and misses some. The DNA gave D and trimming, while V, J and clone size come from that table. The table has about 250,000 clones, over 75% seen once. Unmatched junction bases numbered 4, after V lost 2 bases and J lost 3 bases. The CDR3 length is 16 residues. Germline values: CDR1 SGHNT, CDR2 YENEEA. The material sequenced was PBMCs or T cells enriched from blood (not recorded which). The J gene is TRBJ2-1, the V gene TRBV11-3; 10 bases are a match to TRBD1. The source of this sequence is a woman aged 45 to 65 with acute COVID-19. The CDR3 protein is CASSLPRDRGYNEQFF. The CDR3, as DNA: TGTGCCAGCAGCTTACCAAGGGACAGGGGCTACAATGAGCAGTTCTTC.